A selection of T cell receptor beta chains follows, all from one sample in a study of T cell repertoires in cytomegalovirus infection. TCRdb redid the calling of the reads with MiXCR, one entry per CDR3 protein. Among about 830,000 distinct CDR3 sequences listed, 30% to 35% were seen once. These receptors have no known antigen. Sample: cultured CD8+ T cells from PBMCs, taken from culture after CMV antigen stimulation. These receptors all stem from a human donor in good health (CMV status not recorded). Some clones in this sample may be carry-over from other donors' samples. Both conserved end residues are part of each CDR3. Rows give clone size only sometimes, using once, few, many, or a class for an expanded clone.

CDR3	size	V	J	length
CASSVGDSSGNTIYF	-	TRBV9	TRBJ1-3	15
CASSFRPSGESTGELFF	many	TRBV7-8	TRBJ2-2	17
CASSWPQGRNEQFF	many	TRBV28	TRBJ2-1	14
CASSLNPWTSGEGGELFF	many	TRBV7-2	TRBJ2-2	18
CASTHPLSSYNEQFF	-	TRBV2	TRBJ2-1	15
CASRLLGEANGKLFF	-	TRBV7-8	TRBJ1-4	15
CASSTGNNQPQHF	-	TRBV6-2/TRBV6-3	TRBJ1-5	13
CASSFLPGTGGTEAFF	-	TRBV27	TRBJ1-1	16
CASSPSGQPRGNSPLHF	few	TRBV12-3/TRBV12-4	TRBJ1-6	17
CASSYQGRVFF	few	TRBV6-5	TRBJ2-1	11
CASRPTSGGAFGETQYF	-	TRBV6-8	TRBJ2-5	17
CASSYEGPTNEKLFF	-	TRBV6-5	TRBJ1-4	15
CASSISPAMYNEQFF	few	TRBV19	TRBJ2-1	15
CASSQEAQGGEKLFF	few	TRBV4-1	TRBJ1-4	15
CSAPGTVTGYTF	-	TRBV20-1	TRBJ1-2	12
CASSEGQGWETQYF	-	TRBV6-1	TRBJ2-5	14
CASRREQGDEQFF	-	TRBV2	TRBJ2-1	13
CASSQAGVPEAFF	-	TRBV14	TRBJ1-1	13
CASSPDRVRQPQHF	many	TRBV27	TRBJ1-5	14
CASSLSGASRVYEQYF	many	TRBV7-8	TRBJ2-7	16
CATSRDIGFGNQPQHF	-	TRBV15	TRBJ1-5	16
CASSQDSPDTQYF	-	TRBV4-1	TRBJ2-3	13
CSVEASGGSPTGYTF	many	TRBV29-1	TRBJ1-2	15
CASSFSGGADTQYF	many	TRBV12-3/TRBV12-4	TRBJ2-3	14
CASSLGHLDEQFF	-	TRBV27	TRBJ2-1	13
CASSTLGTSTDTQYF	-	TRBV4-1	TRBJ2-3	15
CASSQGYGTGGYGTEAFF	-	TRBV13	TRBJ1-1	18
CSVEGRQGVSYEQYF	few	TRBV29-1	TRBJ2-7	15
CATRTQETQYF	few	TRBV2	TRBJ2-5	11
CASSLSSPYEQYF	-	TRBV27	TRBJ2-7	13
CGAYTGGDYGYTF	-	TRBV20-1	TRBJ1-2	13
CASSQELSRTQETQYF	-	TRBV14	TRBJ2-5	16
CASSLDGRLTRAPNYGYTF	few	TRBV5-5	TRBJ1-2	19
CASSMGRGTGELFF	-	TRBV19	TRBJ2-2	14
CASSNSRGGFPDTQYF	-	TRBV5-5	TRBJ2-3	16
CASSYISLSHGNTIYF	-	TRBV6-6	TRBJ1-3	16
CANSYSGFPQETQYF	-	TRBV6-6	TRBJ2-5	15
CASSDPFTGGITDTQYF	few	TRBV6-1	TRBJ2-3	17
CASSNRDHTDTQYF	few	TRBV19	TRBJ2-3	14
CATSDGKDYSNQPQHF	-	TRBV24-1	TRBJ1-5	16
CASTGSTYNEQFF	-	TRBV27	TRBJ2-1	13
CASSQGTLNEQFF	-	TRBV3-1	TRBJ2-1	13
CASSLDRTDNQPQHF	few	TRBV11-2	TRBJ1-5	15
CASSLSPGLVVYNEQFF	-	TRBV28	TRBJ2-1	17
CASSTHQAGTSGGIRETQYF	few	TRBV7-9	TRBJ2-5	20